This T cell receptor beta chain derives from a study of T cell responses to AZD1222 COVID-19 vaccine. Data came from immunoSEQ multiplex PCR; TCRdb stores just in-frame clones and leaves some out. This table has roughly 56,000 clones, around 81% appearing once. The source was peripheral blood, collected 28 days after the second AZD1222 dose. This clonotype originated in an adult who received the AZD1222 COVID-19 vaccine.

The CDR3: CASSQGQGITGELFF. In DNA form, the CDR3 reads TGCGCCAGCAGCCAAGGACAGGGAATTACCGGGGAGCTGTTTTTT. The chain uses TRBV4-1 and TRBJ2-2; 7 nucleotides agree with TRBD1. This CDR3 is 15 amino acids long. V dropped 1 base and J dropped 5; count of bases not matched to a gene: 4. Germline lookup yields CDR1 MGHRA and CDR2 YSYEKL.